This T cell receptor (beta chain) was retrieved from a study of OX40 agonist ivuxolimab in advanced cancers. Generated by immunoSEQ multiplex PCR, the TCRdb table keeps only in-frame clones and is missing some. The sample records about 81,000 clones, more than 70% being singletons. The sequencing used CD4+ or CD8+ T cells sorted from blood, collected in a trial of the OX40 agonist ivuxolimab. The sequence was obtained from an adult with an advanced solid tumor such as melanoma, head and neck, liver or kidney cancer.

The CDR3 coding sequence is TGCGCCAGCAGTGGCCCGGGTGACACCATATATTTT. Translated, it gives CASSGPGDTIYF. The chain combines TRBV10-2 with TRBJ1-3; D ambiguous. Germline values: CDR1 WSHSY, CDR2 SAAADI. This CDR3 has 12 amino acids. V was shortened by 4 bases and J by 8 bases, with 9 bases between the two germline ends.